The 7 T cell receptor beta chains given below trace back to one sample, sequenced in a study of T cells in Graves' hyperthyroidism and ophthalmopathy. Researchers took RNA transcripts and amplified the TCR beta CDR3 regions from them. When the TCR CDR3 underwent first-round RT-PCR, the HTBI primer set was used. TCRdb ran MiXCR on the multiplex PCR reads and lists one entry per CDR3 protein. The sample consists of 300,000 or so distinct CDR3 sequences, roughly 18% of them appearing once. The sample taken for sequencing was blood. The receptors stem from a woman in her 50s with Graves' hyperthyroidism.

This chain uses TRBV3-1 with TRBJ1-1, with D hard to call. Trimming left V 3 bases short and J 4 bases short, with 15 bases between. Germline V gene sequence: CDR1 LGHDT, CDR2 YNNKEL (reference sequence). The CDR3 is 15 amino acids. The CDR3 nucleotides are TGTGCCAGCAGCCAGAGTGACTGGCCGAGCACTGAAGCTTTCTTT. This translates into CASSQSDWPSTEAFF.

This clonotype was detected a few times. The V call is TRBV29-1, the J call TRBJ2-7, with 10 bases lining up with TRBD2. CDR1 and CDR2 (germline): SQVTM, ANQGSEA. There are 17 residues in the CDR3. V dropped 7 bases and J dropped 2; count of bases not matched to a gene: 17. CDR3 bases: TGCAGCGCCGAAGGGCAAGCGGGGGGGATCCGAGCCTACGAGCAGTACGTC. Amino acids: CSAEGQAGGIRAYEQYV.

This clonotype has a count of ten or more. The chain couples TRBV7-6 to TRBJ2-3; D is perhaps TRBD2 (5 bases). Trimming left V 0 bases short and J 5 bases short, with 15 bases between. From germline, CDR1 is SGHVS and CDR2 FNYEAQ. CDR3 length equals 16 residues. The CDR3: CASSLAPQLDVDTQYF. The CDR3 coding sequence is TGTGCCAGCAGCTTAGCCCCCCAACTAGATGTAGATACGCAGTATTTT.

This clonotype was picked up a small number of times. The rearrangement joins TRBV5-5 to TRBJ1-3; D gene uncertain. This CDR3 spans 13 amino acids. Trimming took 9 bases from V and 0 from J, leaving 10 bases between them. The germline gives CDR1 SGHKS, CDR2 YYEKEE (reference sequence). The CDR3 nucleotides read TGTGCCACCACATGGAGCTCTGGAAACACCATATATTTT. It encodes CATTWSSGNTIYF.

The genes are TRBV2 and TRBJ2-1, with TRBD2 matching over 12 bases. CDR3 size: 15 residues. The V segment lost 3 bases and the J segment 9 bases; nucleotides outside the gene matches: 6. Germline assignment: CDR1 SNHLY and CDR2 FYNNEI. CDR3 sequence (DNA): TGTGCCAGCAGTGAGTCTAGCGGGAGGGGCGGTGAGCAGTTCTTC. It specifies CASSESSGRGGEQFF.

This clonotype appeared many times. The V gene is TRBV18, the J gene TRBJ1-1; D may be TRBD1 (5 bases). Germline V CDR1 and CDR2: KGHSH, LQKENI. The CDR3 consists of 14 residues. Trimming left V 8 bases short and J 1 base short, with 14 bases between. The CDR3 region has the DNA TGTGCCAGCCAGACACAGGTCCAGAACACTGAAGCTTTCTTT. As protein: CASQTQVQNTEAFF. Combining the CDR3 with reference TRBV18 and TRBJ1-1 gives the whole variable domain NAGVMQNPRHLVRRRGQEARLRCSPMKGHSHVYWYRQLPEEGLKFMVYLQKENIIDESGMPKERFSAEFPKEGPSILRIQQVVRGDSAAYFCASQTQVQNTEAFFGQGTRLTVV.

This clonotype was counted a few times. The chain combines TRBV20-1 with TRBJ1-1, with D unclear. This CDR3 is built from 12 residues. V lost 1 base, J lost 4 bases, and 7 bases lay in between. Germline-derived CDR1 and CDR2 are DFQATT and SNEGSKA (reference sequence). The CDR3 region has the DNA TGCAGTGCTAGAGGAGTGGCCACTGAAGCTTTCTTT. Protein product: CSARGVATEAFF.